This T cell receptor (beta chain) was sequenced in a study of blood T cell repertoires in COVID-19. Study-wide context: T cells, B-cell-depleted T cells, or PBMCs supplied cDNA or gDNA.

A single count supports this clone. Sequencing was performed with immunoSEQ multiplex PCR; in TCRdb, only in-frame clones are kept and a portion is missing. The sample has 50,000 to 65,000 clones, about 88% seen once. The source material was peripheral blood. The TCR was taken from a man in his 70s with acute or convalescent COVID-19.

The CDR3 DNA follows: TGTGCCACCAGGGGGGCAGGGGGCGAGGATACGCAGTATTTT. It specifies CATRGAGGEDTQYF. The chain carries TRBV24-1 and TRBJ2-3; 8 bases match TRBD1. This CDR3 spans 14 amino acids. Trimming removed 7 bases from V and 6 bases from J; junction bases left unmatched: 8. Germline V gene lookup returns CDR1 KGHDR and CDR2 SFDVKD.